This TCR beta chain was identified in a study of CD8 T cells in Susac syndrome. Study-level results: TCR sequencing and HLA analysis covered a relatively small number of individuals.

Reverse transcription of roughly 0.45 to 1 ug RNA was performed with random hexamers. Across 54 Vbeta and 13 Jbeta, immunoSEQ multiplex PCR amplified TCR beta CDR3. TCRdb ran MiXCR on the immunoSEQ multiplex PCR reads and lists one entry per CDR3 protein. The sample yields roughly 150,000 distinct CDR3 sequences, roughly 96% seen once. As for this clonotype: Its target is unknown.

Trimming took 7 bases from V and 2 from J; bases not matched to a gene: 5. In germline, CDR1 is SNHLY, CDR2 FYNNEI. The CDR3 consists of 13 residues. Sequencing targeted TCR beta in blood CD8+ and CD4+ T cells. The multiple sclerosis controls consisted of treatment-naive patients with relapsing-remitting disease, either stable or active. The chain couples TRBV2 to TRBJ2-7; 7 nucleotides line up with TRBD1. The sample consisted of CD8+ T cells from PBMCs. This sequence was found in a human donor with multiple sclerosis. As DNA, the CDR3 is TGTGCCAGCAAGAGGGACAGCACCTACGAGCAGTACGTC. It is translated as CASKRDSTYEQYV.